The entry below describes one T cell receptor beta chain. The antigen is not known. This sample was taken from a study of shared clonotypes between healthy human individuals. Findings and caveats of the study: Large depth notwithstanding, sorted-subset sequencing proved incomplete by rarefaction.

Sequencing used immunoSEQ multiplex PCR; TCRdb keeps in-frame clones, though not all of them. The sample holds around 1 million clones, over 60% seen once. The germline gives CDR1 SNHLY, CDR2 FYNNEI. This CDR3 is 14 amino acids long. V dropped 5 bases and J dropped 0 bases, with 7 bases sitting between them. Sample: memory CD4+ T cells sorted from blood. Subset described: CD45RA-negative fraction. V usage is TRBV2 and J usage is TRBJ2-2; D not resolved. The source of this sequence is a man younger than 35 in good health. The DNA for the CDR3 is TGTGCCAGCAGTAGTCGGACGAACACCGGGGAGCTGTTTTTT. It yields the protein CASSSRTNTGELFF.